One T cell receptor (beta chain) is described in this entry. Germline assignment: CDR1 LGHNA and CDR2 YNFKEQ. The CDR3 is 13 residues long. Trimming removed 4 bases from V and 8 bases from J, with 14 bases in between. This entry belongs to a study of blood T cell repertoires in COVID-19. Study-wide context: The analysed material was cDNA or gDNA that came from T cells, B-cell-depleted T cells, or PBMCs.

Some clones are missing from TCRdb's copy, which holds only in-frame ones; the method was immunoSEQ multiplex PCR. The repertoire holds some 450,000 clones, around 88% seen once, with roughly 12% in the top ten. Source material: peripheral blood. V and J are TRBV4-2 and TRBJ1-1; D is undetermined. The clonotype was recovered from a woman in her forties or fifties with COVID-19, enrolled during active disease. CDR3 DNA: TGTGCCAGCAGCCCTATGGGGAGGCCGGAAGCTTTCTTT. Its protein is CASSPMGRPEAFF.